The source of this TCR beta chain is a study of T cell responses to AZD1222 COVID-19 vaccine. Study-level results: The donor group comprised mostly white British people and more females; the analysis possibly underestimated clonal diversity. Among those given AZD1222, only 5 to 7 were seropositive at baseline.

Generated by immunoSEQ multiplex PCR, the TCRdb table keeps only in-frame clones and is missing some. Here the sample spans about 140,000 clones, 90% being singletons. Concerning this clone itself: What it recognizes is unknown.

The germline V gene encodes CDR1 WNHNN and CDR2 SYGVQD (reference sequence). V dropped 11 bases and J dropped 1 base, with 32 bases sitting between them. The CDR3 is 20 amino acids. The genes are TRBV10-1 and TRBJ2-2; TRBD2 might be the D (5 bases). The clonotype comes from an adult in good health. Sequences were derived from peripheral blood, sampled on day 0 of AZD1222 vaccination. The chain's CDR3 is CAGRRVPSGAHLLNTGELFF. CDR3 bases: TGCGCCGGCCGCCGAGTACCGAGCGGAGCCCACCTCCTGAACACCGGGGAGCTGTTTTTT.